Listed below are T cell receptor beta chains from one sample, sequenced in a study of blood T cell repertoires in COVID-19. TCRdb keeps only in-frame clones here, not all; method: immunoSEQ multiplex PCR. The table has some 90,000 clones, roughly 89% seen once; the top ten hold roughly 2.3%. The sequencing sample was made of peripheral blood. These receptors all come from a man over 45 with acute or convalescent COVID-19. Both conserved end residues are part of each CDR3. A D gene is named only where the DNA matches it firmly. Clone size is not always given. Where it is, it says once, few, many or a class for expanded clones.

V gene: TRBV21-1; D gene: .; clone size: .; J gene: TRBJ1-3; CDR3 DNA: TGTGCCCTACTCGACCCGGGACAGGGATTGCCTGGAAACACCATATATTTT; CDR3 protein: CALLDPGQGLPGNTIYF
V gene: TRBV10-1; D gene: TRBD2; clone size: .; J gene: TRBJ2-1; CDR3 DNA: TGCGCCAGCAGCCCCACCAGCGGGAGGTGGAATGAGCAGTTCTTC; CDR3 protein: CASSPTSGRWNEQFF
V gene: TRBV5-1; D gene: .; clone size: .; J gene: TRBJ1-1; CDR3 DNA: TGCGCCAGCAGCTTGGTCTCTTCGAACACTGAAGCTTTCTTT; CDR3 protein: CASSLVSSNTEAFF
V gene: TRBV7-3; D gene: .; clone size: .; J gene: TRBJ2-3; CDR3 DNA: TGTGCCAGCAGCCAGCGGGCTTTCGGGGATACGCAGTATTTT; CDR3 protein: CASSQRAFGDTQYF
V gene: TRBV30; D gene: .; clone size: .; J gene: TRBJ2-2; CDR3 DNA: TGTGCCTGGAGTGCGGGGATTAGGACCGGGGAGCTGTTTTTT; CDR3 protein: CAWSAGIRTGELFF
V gene: TRBV7-9; D gene: .; clone size: .; J gene: TRBJ2-7; CDR3 DNA: TGTGCCAGCAGCCTCCGGGACACACAGGCCGAGCAGTACTTC; CDR3 protein: CASSLRDTQAEQYF
V gene: TRBV11-2; D gene: TRBD2; clone size: .; J gene: TRBJ2-1; CDR3 DNA: TGTGCCAGCTCACGGACTAGCGGTACTCTCCTAGGGGGGCAGTTCTTC; CDR3 protein: CASSRTSGTLLGGQFF
V gene: TRBV19; D gene: TRBD2; clone size: once; J gene: TRBJ2-1; CDR3 DNA: TGTGCCAGTAGCCCCGGGACTAGCGTAACGAATGAGCAGTTCTTC; CDR3 protein: CASSPGTSVTNEQFF
V gene: TRBV5-1; D gene: .; clone size: .; J gene: TRBJ2-1; CDR3 DNA: TGCGCCAGCAGCTTGAAGAGGGACGGGGGAGTCTCCTACAATGAGCAGTTCTTC; CDR3 protein: CASSLKRDGGVSYNEQFF
V gene: TRBV28; D gene: TRBD1; clone size: .; J gene: TRBJ2-7; CDR3 DNA: TGTGCCAGCAGCTTATGGGGGAGGGACAGGGCCGGCTACGAGCAGTACTTC; CDR3 protein: CASSLWGRDRAGYEQYF
V gene: TRBV3-1/TRBV3-2; D gene: .; clone size: .; J gene: TRBJ2-3; CDR3 DNA: TGTGCCAGCAGGGGGCCGGATACGCAGTATTTT; CDR3 protein: CASRGPDTQYF
V gene: TRBV7-9; D gene: .; clone size: .; J gene: TRBJ2-5; CDR3 DNA: TGTGCCAGCAGCTTAGGAGGAGTAGAGACCCAGTACTTC; CDR3 protein: CASSLGGVETQYF
V gene: TRBV7-9; D gene: .; clone size: once; J gene: TRBJ1-1; CDR3 DNA: TGTGCCAGCAGCCAAAAGGGGAAGAACACTGAAGCTTTCTTT; CDR3 protein: CASSQKGKNTEAFF
V gene: TRBV6-5; D gene: .; clone size: .; J gene: TRBJ1-5; CDR3 DNA: TGTGCCAGCAGTTGGGCAGTGGGCCAGCCCCAGCATTTT; CDR3 protein: CASSWAVGQPQHF
V gene: TRBV6-6; D gene: .; clone size: .; J gene: TRBJ2-5; CDR3 DNA: TGTGCCAGCAGCAGGACATCCGCACAAGAGACCCAGTACTTC; CDR3 protein: CASSRTSAQETQYF
V gene: TRBV7-9; D gene: .; clone size: .; J gene: TRBJ2-5; CDR3 DNA: TGTGCCAGCAGCTTAGCGGTGGGGGCAGAGACCCAGTACTTC; CDR3 protein: CASSLAVGAETQYF
V gene: TRBV19; D gene: TRBD1; clone size: .; J gene: TRBJ1-1; CDR3 DNA: TGTGCCAGTAGTTCAGGGGGCCGGAACACTGAAGCTTTCTTT; CDR3 protein: CASSSGGRNTEAFF
V gene: TRBV18; D gene: .; clone size: .; J gene: TRBJ2-1; CDR3 DNA: TGTGCCAGCTCACCTTCTAACCGGGACACTTACAATGAGCAGTTCTTC; CDR3 protein: CASSPSNRDTYNEQFF
V gene: TRBV28; D gene: TRBD1; clone size: .; J gene: TRBJ1-2; CDR3 DNA: TGTGCCAGCAGACAGACAGGGGGCCGGTATGGCTACACCTTC; CDR3 protein: CASRQTGGRYGYTF
V gene: TRBV19; D gene: .; clone size: few; J gene: TRBJ1-5; CDR3 DNA: TGTGCCAGTAGTACCACAGATAGCAATCAGCCCCAGCATTTT; CDR3 protein: CASSTTDSNQPQHF
V gene: TRBV10-3; D gene: .; clone size: .; J gene: TRBJ2-1; CDR3 DNA: TGTGCCATCGGGGACTTTGACGAGGGCAATGAGCAGTTCTTC; CDR3 protein: CAIGDFDEGNEQFF
V gene: TRBV3-1/TRBV3-2; D gene: .; clone size: .; J gene: TRBJ2-5; CDR3 DNA: TGTGCCAGCAGCCAAGTCGCTCTATCTCAAGAGACCCAGTACTTC; CDR3 protein: CASSQVALSQETQYF
V gene: TRBV7-2; D gene: .; clone size: few; J gene: TRBJ2-2; CDR3 DNA: TGTGCCAGCAGCTTGATATATGGGGGGAGTACGAACACCGGGGAGCTGTTTTTT; CDR3 protein: CASSLIYGGSTNTGELFF
V gene: TRBV11-3; D gene: .; clone size: .; J gene: TRBJ2-1; CDR3 DNA: TGTGCCAGCAGCTTACAGGGCCGGTACGATGAGCAGTTCTTC; CDR3 protein: CASSLQGRYDEQFF
V gene: TRBV6-2/TRBV6-3; D gene: TRBD1; clone size: .; J gene: TRBJ2-5; CDR3 DNA: TGTGCCAGCAGTTACGGACAGGGTACTGCTGAGACCCAGTACTTC; CDR3 protein: CASSYGQGTAETQYF
V gene: TRBV7-2; D gene: .; clone size: .; J gene: TRBJ1-6; CDR3 DNA: TGTGCCACCTCCGTCGGTGTTAATTCACCCCTCCACTTT; CDR3 protein: CATSVGVNSPLHF
V gene: TRBV7-8; D gene: .; clone size: .; J gene: TRBJ1-5; CDR3 DNA: TGTGCCAGCAGCCCAGACCGCTGGGACTCTTATAGCAATCAGCCCCAGCATTTT; CDR3 protein: CASSPDRWDSYSNQPQHF
V gene: TRBV27; D gene: TRBD2; clone size: .; J gene: TRBJ2-1; CDR3 DNA: TGTGCCAGCAGTCCCGGGGTAGCGGGAGGCTACAATGAGCAGTTCTTC; CDR3 protein: CASSPGVAGGYNEQFF
V gene: TRBV2; D gene: .; clone size: .; J gene: TRBJ1-3; CDR3 DNA: TGTGCCAGCAGTGAAAGCACTGGAAACACCATATATTTT; CDR3 protein: CASSESTGNTIYF
V gene: TRBV28; D gene: TRBD1; clone size: .; J gene: TRBJ2-7; CDR3 DNA: TGTGCCAGCAGGCAAAGGGGACAGGGGTGGGAGCAGTACTTC; CDR3 protein: CASRQRGQGWEQYF
V gene: TRBV7-8; D gene: .; clone size: .; J gene: TRBJ2-1; CDR3 DNA: TGTGCCAGCAGCTTAGCGCGACCGGGCAATGAGCAGTTCTTC; CDR3 protein: CASSLARPGNEQFF
V gene: TRBV11-2; D gene: .; clone size: .; J gene: TRBJ2-5; CDR3 DNA: TGTGCCAGCAGCTTCTTACGGGACACGAAAGAGACCCAGTACTTC; CDR3 protein: CASSFLRDTKETQYF
V gene: TRBV2; D gene: .; clone size: once; J gene: TRBJ1-3; CDR3 DNA: TGTGCCAGCAGTGTCCGACTTGGAAACACCATATATTTT; CDR3 protein: CASSVRLGNTIYF
V gene: TRBV20-1; D gene: TRBD1; clone size: .; J gene: TRBJ1-6; CDR3 DNA: TGCAGTGCTAGTAAGGGGGCAACTAATTCACCCCTCCACTTT; CDR3 protein: CSASKGATNSPLHF
V gene: TRBV28; D gene: .; clone size: .; J gene: TRBJ2-1; CDR3 DNA: TGTGCCAGCAGTCCTTTAGCCAATGAGCAGTTCTTC; CDR3 protein: CASSPLANEQFF
V gene: TRBV4-1; D gene: TRBD1; clone size: .; J gene: TRBJ2-7; CDR3 DNA: TGCGCCAGCAGCCAAGTTGGGACAGGCGGCTACGAGCAGTACTTC; CDR3 protein: CASSQVGTGGYEQYF
V gene: TRBV11-2; D gene: .; clone size: medium-sized; J gene: TRBJ2-3; CDR3 DNA: TGTGCCAGCAGCTTAGGGCTAGCGAAGAACACAGATACGCAGTATTTT; CDR3 protein: CASSLGLAKNTDTQYF
V gene: TRBV19; D gene: TRBD1; clone size: .; J gene: TRBJ1-3; CDR3 DNA: TGTGCCAGTAGTGCCGACAGGGACCCGGCTGGAAACACCATATATTTT; CDR3 protein: CASSADRDPAGNTIYF
V gene: TRBV28; D gene: .; clone size: .; J gene: TRBJ2-5; CDR3 DNA: TGTGCCAGCAGTTTTCAGGGGACCCAGTACTTC; CDR3 protein: CASSFQGTQYF
V gene: TRBV28; D gene: .; clone size: .; J gene: TRBJ1-2; CDR3 DNA: TGTGCCAGCACTCGGGGAAACTATGGCTACACCTTC; CDR3 protein: CASTRGNYGYTF
V gene: TRBV30; D gene: .; clone size: .; J gene: TRBJ2-5; CDR3 DNA: TGTGCCTGGAGTACGCTATCAGCGGTTCGAGAGACCCAGTACTTC; CDR3 protein: CAWSTLSAVRETQYF
V gene: TRBV7-9; D gene: .; clone size: few; J gene: TRBJ1-1; CDR3 DNA: TGTGCCAGCAGCTTTGAATTAGACACTGAAGCTTTCTTT; CDR3 protein: CASSFELDTEAFF